The 16 T cell receptor beta chains below were found in one sample sequenced in a study of cytomegalovirus exposure and HLA in healthy donors. Both 60 Vbeta primers and 13 Jbeta primers went into the PCR. Profiled with immunoSEQ multiplex PCR; TCRdb holds only in-frame clones, not every one. This table has about 140,000 clones, about 86% appearing once. Sequenced sample: PBMCs. The receptor source for this set is a woman aged 25 to 39 in good health and CMV-seronegative.

For the CDR3, the DNA is TGTGCCAGTAGTATCGGCGGGGCGAGCTACGAGCAGTACTTC. Residues: CASSIGGASYEQYF. The rearrangement uses TRBV19 and TRBJ2-7, with a tentative D call TRBD2 (6 bases). The CDR3 is 14 amino acids. V was cut by 3 bases and J by 3 bases, with 12 bases left in between. The germline V gene encodes CDR1 LNHDA and CDR2 SQIVND (reference sequence).

The chain employs TRBV29-1 and TRBJ2-2; perhaps TRBD2 as D (6 bases). The CDR3 consists of 15 residues. Germline CDR1 is SQVTM and CDR2 is ANQGSEA. V was cut by 5 bases and J by 7 bases, with 20 bases left in between. The CDR3 DNA reads as TGCAGCGTTATCACCGGGACTTCCTCGGGCGGGGAGCTGTTTTTT. Translated: CSVITGTSSGGELFF.

The chain uses TRBV28 and TRBJ2-7; possible D gene TRBD2, 5 bases. Germline V gives CDR1 MDHEN, CDR2 SYDVKM. The length of the CDR3 is 15 residues. With 6 bases removed from V and 3 bases from J, the gap between germline ends came to 18 bases. CDR3 residues: CASRATRRSIYEQYF. The CDR3 DNA is TGTGCCAGCAGAGCAACTAGAAGGTCGATCTACGAGCAGTACTTC.

The gene calls are TRBV5-4 and TRBJ2-7; 9 positions agree with TRBD1. V was pared by 0 bases and J by 2 bases, with 3 bases of the junction left unmatched. Germline V lookup: CDR1 SGHNT, CDR2 YYREEE (reference sequence). CDR3 length: 15 residues. This CDR3 is CASSLEQGATYEQYF. The DNA of the CDR3 is TGTGCCAGCAGCTTGGAACAGGGGGCTACCTACGAGCAGTACTTC.

This sequence joins TRBV19 and TRBJ2-7; TRBD2 matches 10 bases. V shed 8 bases, J shed 4 bases, and the junction held 8 bases outside the gene matches. Germline loops: CDR1 LNHDA, CDR2 SQIVND (reference sequence). This CDR3 spans 14 amino acids. DNA of the CDR3: TGTGCCAGTTCCCTAGCGGGAGATACGTACGAGCAGTACTTC. Translated: CASSLAGDTYEQYF.

In its sample, this clone was seen once. The rearrangement links TRBV2 to TRBJ2-5; 8 bases map to TRBD1. The CDR3 runs 14 residues. Germline trimming cut 6 bases from V and 4 bases from J; bases unmatched to any gene: 7. The V gene's germline CDR1 is SNHLY and CDR2 FYNNEI. DNA of the CDR3: TGTGCCAGCAGGATAATTCAGGGGGCAGAGACCCAGTACTTC. This gives the protein CASRIIQGAETQYF.

V is TRBV18 and J is TRBJ1-2; tentative D call: TRBD1 (6 bases). The CDR3 contains 15 residues. Germline CDR1 and CDR2: KGHSH and LQKENI. V lost 5 bases and J 3 bases, leaving 16 bases between the germline ends. The CDR3 loop is CASSADRELYYGYTF. The CDR3, as DNA: TGTGCCAGCTCAGCGGACAGAGAGTTATACTATGGCTACACCTTC.

The chain has TRBV19 and TRBJ1-1; 9 bases line up with TRBD1. CDR3 length equals 15 residues. J gave up 0 bases and V 4 bases, and 3 bases lay outside the gene matches. Germline CDR1 is LNHDA and CDR2 is SQIVND (reference sequence). CDR3 region: CASSSNRGLNTEAFF. DNA of the CDR3: TGTGCCAGTAGTAGCAACAGGGGGCTGAACACTGAAGCTTTCTTT.

The chain is built from TRBV5-1 and TRBJ2-1; TRBD1 matches 8 bases. V gave up 3 bases and J gave up 7 bases; unmatched junction bases: 3. The V gene's germline CDR1 is SGHRS and CDR2 YFSETQ. The CDR3 extends over 13 amino acids. The CDR3 DNA is TGCGCCAGCAGCTGGACAGGGTTTAATGAGCAGTTCTTC. Translating gives CASSWTGFNEQFF.

This clone came up a few times. The chain carries TRBV6-5 and TRBJ2-1, with 8 positions matching TRBD2. CDR1 and CDR2 from the germline V gene are MNHEY and SVGAGI. The CDR3 has 14 amino acids. V trimming: 5 bases; J trimming: 6 bases; junction bases outside the gene matches: 6. The DNA for the CDR3 is TGTGCCAGCAGTGAAATCGGGGGGGCCAATGAGCAGTTCTTC. Translation gives CASSEIGGANEQFF.

The rearrangement links TRBV6-6 to TRBJ1-5; D is possibly TRBD1 (5 bases). V gave up 2 bases and J gave up 4 bases, with 9 bases separating them. This CDR3 has 14 amino acids. The germline V gene has CDR1 MNHNY and CDR2 SVGAGI (reference sequence). The CDR3 nucleotides read TGTGCCAGCAGTTACACCGACAGTAATCAGCCCCAGCATTTT. It translates to CASSYTDSNQPQHF.

CDR3 bases: TGTGCCAGCTCACCATCTGGGGCACAACGAGCTTTCTTT. This translates into CASSPSGAQRAFF. The chain couples TRBV18 to TRBJ1-1, with D possibly TRBD1 on 5 matching bases. V lost 2 bases and J lost 10, with 14 bases in between. The germline V gene has CDR1 KGHSH and CDR2 LQKENI. The CDR3 is made up of 13 amino acids.

The genes are TRBV5-1 and TRBJ2-5, with TRBD2 matching over 7 bases. Germline V gene sequence: CDR1 SGHRS, CDR2 YFSETQ. Trimming at V came to 4 bases and at J to 5 bases, leaving 8 bases not matched to a gene. This CDR3 spans 14 amino acids. The CDR3 DNA reads as TGCGCCAGCAGCGGGGGACTATTTGGGGAGACCCAGTACTTC. Translated, it gives CASSGGLFGETQYF.

The chain is built from TRBV9 and TRBJ2-2, with 7 bases identical to TRBD2. The ends lost 0 bases at V and 6 bases at J; junction bases unmatched: 11. The length of the CDR3 is 17 residues. The germline V gene encodes CDR1 SGDLS and CDR2 YYNGEE. CDR3 residues: CASSVAGGLVRAGELFF. The DNA for the CDR3 is TGTGCCAGCAGCGTAGCTGGTGGACTAGTACGGGCCGGGGAGCTGTTTTTT.

The chain combines TRBV11-2 with TRBJ2-5, with 8 positions matching TRBD2. Germline loops: CDR1 SGHAT, CDR2 FQNNGV. The CDR3 covers 14 residues. Germline trimming cut 5 bases from V and 5 bases from J; bases unmatched to any gene: 7. The CDR3 loop is CASSPRASGETQYF. CDR3 DNA: TGTGCCAGCAGCCCCCGGGCTAGCGGGGAGACCCAGTACTTC.

The J gene is TRBJ1-3, the V gene TRBV5-1, with 9 bases lining up with TRBD1. The CDR3 spans 16 residues. The V segment lost 0 bases and the J segment 3 bases; nucleotides outside the gene matches: 4. Per germline, CDR1 SGHRS and CDR2 YFSETQ. CDR3 amino acids: CASSLVGTGHGNTIYF. The CDR3 DNA reads as TGCGCCAGCAGCTTGGTGGGGACAGGGCATGGAAACACCATATATTTT.